Presented here are 10 T cell receptor beta chains from one specimen sequenced in a study of human CD8 memory T cell subsets. UMI-labeled 5' RACE yielded the TCR beta libraries. TCRdb processed the 5' RACE reads again and assigns one entry to each CDR3 protein, with no DNA. The sample totals some 11,000 distinct CDR3 sequences. Sequenced material: CD8+ T cells from PBMCs. The receptors shown here come from a human donor in good health.

The V call is TRBV6-5, the J call TRBJ1-1; TCRdb indicates TRBD1, and absent DNA this call remains unverified. Germline V lookup: CDR1 MNHEY, CDR2 SVGAGI. CDR3 length equals 13 residues. This CDR3 is CASIQGPPYEAFF.

By frequency, this clonotype is medium-sized. The V call is TRBV4-3, the J call TRBJ2-7; TCRdb returns TRBD2, unconfirmable since there is no DNA. The V gene's germline CDR1 is LGHNA and CDR2 YSLEER. There are 16 residues in the CDR3. The CDR3 loop is CASSQDSTSENYEQYF.

This chain uses TRBV20-1 with TRBJ2-1; TCRdb returns TRBD2, unconfirmable since there is no DNA. The CDR3 is 15 residues long. Germline loops: CDR1 DFQATT, CDR2 SNEGSKA (reference sequence). CDR3 residues: CSARVRLAAYNEQFF.

This clonotype registers medium-sized by frequency. The genes are TRBV4-3 and TRBJ2-2; TCRdb gives TRBD1 as the D gene, but with no DNA this cannot be confirmed. The CDR3 is 15 amino acids. Germline CDR1 reads LGHNA; CDR2 reads YSLEER. The chain's CDR3 is CASSQERTGPGELFF.

This chain connects TRBV6-2 or TRBV6-3 to TRBJ2-4; absent DNA, TCRdb's TRBD1 call cannot be checked. Looked up from germline, CDR1 is MNHEY and CDR2 is SVGEGT. The CDR3 contains 16 residues. CDR3: CASGGRGELAKNIQYF.

This chain links TRBV6-5 with TRBJ2-1; absent DNA, TCRdb's TRBD1 call cannot be checked. Germline loops: CDR1 MNHEY, CDR2 SVGAGI. The CDR3 is made up of 15 amino acids. The CDR3 loop is CASSYGTGAYNEQFF.

The rearrangement uses TRBV4-3 and TRBJ1-1; there is no DNA to check the TCRdb D call of TRBD1. The V gene's germline CDR1 is LGHNA and CDR2 YSLEER. The CDR3 totals 15 residues. CDR3: CASSQGGQGWTEAFF.

The chain joins TRBV4-3 to TRBJ2-1; TCRdb designates TRBD2, a call that cannot be tested without DNA. Germline V gives CDR1 LGHNA, CDR2 YSLEER. The CDR3 is 17 residues long. The CDR3 loop reads CASSQVVLSGSRNEQFF.

This clonotype registers medium-sized (0.01 to 0.1%) by frequency. J is TRBJ2-1 and V is TRBV7-6; TCRdb calls TRBD1, which cannot be checked without DNA. The V gene's germline CDR1 is SGHVS and CDR2 FNYEAQ. The CDR3 spans 14 residues. The CDR3: CASSLAPPSHEQFF.

The gene calls are TRBV5-6 and TRBJ1-1. Germline V gene data show CDR1 as SGHDT and CDR2 as YYEEEE. CDR3 length equals 12 residues. CDR3 region: CASSWTNTEAFF. Full variable domain (outside the CDR3, taken from reference TRBV5-6 and TRBJ1-1): DAGVTQSPTHLIKTRGQQVTLRCSPKSGHDTVSWYQQALGQGPQFIFQYYEEEERQRGNFPDRFSGHQFPNYSSELNVNALLLGDSALYLCASSWTNTEAFFGQGTRLTVV.